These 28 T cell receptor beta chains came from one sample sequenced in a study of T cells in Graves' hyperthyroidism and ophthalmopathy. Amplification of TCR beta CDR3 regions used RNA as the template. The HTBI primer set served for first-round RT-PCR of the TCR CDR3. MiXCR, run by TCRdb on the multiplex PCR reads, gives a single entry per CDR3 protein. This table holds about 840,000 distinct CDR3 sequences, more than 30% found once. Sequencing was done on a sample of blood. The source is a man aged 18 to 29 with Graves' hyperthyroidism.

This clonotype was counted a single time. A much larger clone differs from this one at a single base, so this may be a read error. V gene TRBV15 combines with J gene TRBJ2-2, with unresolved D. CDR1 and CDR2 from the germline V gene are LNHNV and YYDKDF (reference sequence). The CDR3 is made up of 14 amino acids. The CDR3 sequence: CASSRVVDTGELFF. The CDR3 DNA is TGTGCCTCCAGCAGAGTGGTAGACACCGGGGAGCTGTTTTTT.

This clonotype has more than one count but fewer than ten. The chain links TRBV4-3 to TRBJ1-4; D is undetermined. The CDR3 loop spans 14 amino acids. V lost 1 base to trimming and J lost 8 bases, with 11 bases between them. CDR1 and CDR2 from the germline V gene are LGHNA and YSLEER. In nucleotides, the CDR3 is TGCGCCAGCAGCCAAGTACCCTCCTCAGAAAAACTGTTTTTT. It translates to CASSQVPSSEKLFF.

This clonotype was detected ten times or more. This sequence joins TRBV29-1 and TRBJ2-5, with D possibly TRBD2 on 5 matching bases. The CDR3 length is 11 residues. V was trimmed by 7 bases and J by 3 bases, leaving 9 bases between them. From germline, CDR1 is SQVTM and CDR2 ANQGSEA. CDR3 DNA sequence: TGCAGCGCCCAGGAGGAAGAGACCCAGTACTTC. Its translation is CSAQEEETQYF.

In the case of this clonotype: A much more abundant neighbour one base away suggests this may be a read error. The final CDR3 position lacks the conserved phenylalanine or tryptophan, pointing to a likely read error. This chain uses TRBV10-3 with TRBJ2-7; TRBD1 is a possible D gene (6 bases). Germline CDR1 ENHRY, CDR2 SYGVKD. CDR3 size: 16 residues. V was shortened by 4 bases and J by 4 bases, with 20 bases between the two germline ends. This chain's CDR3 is CAISGLRAGESYEQYS. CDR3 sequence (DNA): TGTGCCATCAGTGGGCTGAGGGCAGGGGAATCTTACGAGCAGTACTCC.

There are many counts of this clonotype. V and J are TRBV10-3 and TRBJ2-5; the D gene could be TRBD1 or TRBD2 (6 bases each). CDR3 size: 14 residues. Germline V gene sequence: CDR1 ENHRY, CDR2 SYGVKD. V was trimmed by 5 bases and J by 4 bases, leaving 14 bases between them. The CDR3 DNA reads TGTGCCATCAGTTCGTCTCGGGGGCGAGAGACCCAGTACTTC. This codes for CAISSSRGRETQYF.

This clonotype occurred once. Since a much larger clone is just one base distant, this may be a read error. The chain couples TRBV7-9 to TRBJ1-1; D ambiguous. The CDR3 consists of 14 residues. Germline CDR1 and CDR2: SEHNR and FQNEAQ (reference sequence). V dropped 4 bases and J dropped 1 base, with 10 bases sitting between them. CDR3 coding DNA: TGTGCCAGCAGCTCCCACCCCGGGAACACTGAAGCTTTCTTT. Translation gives CASSSHPGNTEAFF.

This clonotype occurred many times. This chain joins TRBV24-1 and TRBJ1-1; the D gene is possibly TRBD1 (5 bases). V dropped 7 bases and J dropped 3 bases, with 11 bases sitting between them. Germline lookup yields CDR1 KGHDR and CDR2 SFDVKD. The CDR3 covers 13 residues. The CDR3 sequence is CATRHKGDTEAFF. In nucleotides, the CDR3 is TGTGCCACCAGACATAAAGGGGACACTGAAGCTTTCTTT.

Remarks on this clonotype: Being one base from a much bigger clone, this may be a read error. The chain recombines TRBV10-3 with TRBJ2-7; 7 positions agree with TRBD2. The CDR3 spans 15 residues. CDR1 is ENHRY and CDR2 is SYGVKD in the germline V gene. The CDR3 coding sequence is TGTGCCATCGGTGAGTGGACTAGTGCTTCCTACGAGCAGTACTTC. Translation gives CAIGEWTSASYEQYF.

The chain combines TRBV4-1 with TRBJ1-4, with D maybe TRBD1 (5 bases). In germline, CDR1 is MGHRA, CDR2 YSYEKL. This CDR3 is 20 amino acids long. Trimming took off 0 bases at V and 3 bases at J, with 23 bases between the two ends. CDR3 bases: TGCGCCAGCAGCCAAGATGTGGCAGGGTTACGAATCGGAGCTAATGAAAAACTGTTTTTT. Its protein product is CASSQDVAGLRIGANEKLFF.

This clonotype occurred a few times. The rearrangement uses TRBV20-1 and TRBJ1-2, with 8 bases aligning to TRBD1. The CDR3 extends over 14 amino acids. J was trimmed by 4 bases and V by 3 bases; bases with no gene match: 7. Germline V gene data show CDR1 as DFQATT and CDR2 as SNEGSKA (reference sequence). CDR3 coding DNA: TGCAGTGCTAGGATGACAGGGGATCCCTATGGCTACACCTTC. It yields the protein CSARMTGDPYGYTF.

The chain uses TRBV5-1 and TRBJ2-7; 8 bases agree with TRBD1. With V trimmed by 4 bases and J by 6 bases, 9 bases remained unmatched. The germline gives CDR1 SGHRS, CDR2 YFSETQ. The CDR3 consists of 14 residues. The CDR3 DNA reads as TGCGCCAGCAGCCCACCAGGACAGGGAGGCGAGCAGTACTTC. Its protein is CASSPPGQGGEQYF.

Here the CDR3 DNA reads TGTGCCAGCAGGGACACCCACGGCGGGGAGCTGTTTTTT. As protein: CASRDTHGGELFF. V and J are TRBV12-3 or TRBV12-4 and TRBJ2-2; weak D call: TRBD1 (5 bases). The V and J ends lost 6 bases and 7 bases respectively, with 12 bases between them. This CDR3 contains 13 residues.

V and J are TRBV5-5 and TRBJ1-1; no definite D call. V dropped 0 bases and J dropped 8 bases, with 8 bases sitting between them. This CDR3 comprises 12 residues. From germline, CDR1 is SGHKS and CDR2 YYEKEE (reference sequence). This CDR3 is CASSLGLREAFF. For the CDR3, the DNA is TGTGCCAGCAGCTTGGGTTTGAGGGAAGCTTTCTTT.

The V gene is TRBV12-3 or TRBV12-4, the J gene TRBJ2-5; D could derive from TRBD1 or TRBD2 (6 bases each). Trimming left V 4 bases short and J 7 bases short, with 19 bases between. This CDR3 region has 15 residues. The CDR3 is CASSWTMGGAGTQYF. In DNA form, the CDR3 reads TGTGCCAGCAGTTGGACGATGGGGGGCGCGGGGACCCAGTACTTC.

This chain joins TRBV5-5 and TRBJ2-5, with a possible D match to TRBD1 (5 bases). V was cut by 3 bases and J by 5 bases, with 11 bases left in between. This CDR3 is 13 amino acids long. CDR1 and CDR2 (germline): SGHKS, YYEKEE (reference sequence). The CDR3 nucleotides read TGTGCCAGCAGCTCGACAGCGAGGGAGACCCAGTACTTC. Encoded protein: CASSSTARETQYF.

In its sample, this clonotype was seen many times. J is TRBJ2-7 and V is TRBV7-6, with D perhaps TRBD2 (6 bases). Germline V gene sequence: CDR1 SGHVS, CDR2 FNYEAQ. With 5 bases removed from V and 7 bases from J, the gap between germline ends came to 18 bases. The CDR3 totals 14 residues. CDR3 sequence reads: CASSTADGGWEQYF. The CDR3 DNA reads TGTGCCAGCAGCACCGCAGACGGGGGATGGGAGCAGTACTTC.

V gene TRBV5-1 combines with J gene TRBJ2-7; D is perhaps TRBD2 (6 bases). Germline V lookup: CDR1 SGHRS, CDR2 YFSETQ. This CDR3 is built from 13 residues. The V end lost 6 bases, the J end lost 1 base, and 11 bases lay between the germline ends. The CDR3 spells CASKEGGSYEQYF. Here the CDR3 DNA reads TGCGCCAGCAAGGAGGGTGGATCCTACGAGCAGTACTTC. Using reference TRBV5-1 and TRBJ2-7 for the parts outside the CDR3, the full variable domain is KAGVTQTPRYLIKTRGQQVTLSCSPISGHRSVSWYQQTPGQGLQFLFEYFSETQRNKGNFPGRFSGRQFSNSRSEMNVSTLELGDSALYLCASKEGGSYEQYFGPGTRLTVT.

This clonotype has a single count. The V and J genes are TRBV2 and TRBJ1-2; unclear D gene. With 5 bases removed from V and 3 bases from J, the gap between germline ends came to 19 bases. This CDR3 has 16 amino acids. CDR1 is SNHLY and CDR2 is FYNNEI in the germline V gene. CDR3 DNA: TGTGCCAGCAGTTTAAGGGTGAAAACTCCAGACTATGGCTACACCTTC. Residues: CASSLRVKTPDYGYTF.

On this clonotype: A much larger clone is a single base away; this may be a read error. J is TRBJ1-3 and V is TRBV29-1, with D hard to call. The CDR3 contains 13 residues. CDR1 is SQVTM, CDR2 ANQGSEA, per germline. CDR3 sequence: CSATRTSGNTTYF. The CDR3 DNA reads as TGCAGCGCCACTAGAACCTCTGGAAACACCACATATTTT.

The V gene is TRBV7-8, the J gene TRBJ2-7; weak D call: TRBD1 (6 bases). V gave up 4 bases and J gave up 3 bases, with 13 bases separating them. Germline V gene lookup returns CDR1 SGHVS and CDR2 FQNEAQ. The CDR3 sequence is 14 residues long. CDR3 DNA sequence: TGTGCCAGCAGCTCCCAGGGGCACGGCTACGAGCAGTACTTC. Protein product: CASSSQGHGYEQYF.

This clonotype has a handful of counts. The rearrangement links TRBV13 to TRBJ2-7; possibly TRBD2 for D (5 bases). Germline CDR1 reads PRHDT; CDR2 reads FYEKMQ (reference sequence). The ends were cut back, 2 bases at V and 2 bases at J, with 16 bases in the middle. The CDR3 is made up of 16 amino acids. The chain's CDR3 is CASSLSGGRRTYEQYF. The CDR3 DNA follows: TGTGCCAGCAGCTTATCCGGAGGAAGACGGACCTACGAGCAGTACTTC.

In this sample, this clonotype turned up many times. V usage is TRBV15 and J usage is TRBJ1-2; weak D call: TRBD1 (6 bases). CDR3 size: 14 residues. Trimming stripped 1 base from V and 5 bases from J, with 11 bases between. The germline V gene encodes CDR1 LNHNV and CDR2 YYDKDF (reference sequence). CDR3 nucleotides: TGTGCCACCAGCAGAGCAAGGGGGATTTATGGCTACACCTTC. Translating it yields CATSRARGIYGYTF.

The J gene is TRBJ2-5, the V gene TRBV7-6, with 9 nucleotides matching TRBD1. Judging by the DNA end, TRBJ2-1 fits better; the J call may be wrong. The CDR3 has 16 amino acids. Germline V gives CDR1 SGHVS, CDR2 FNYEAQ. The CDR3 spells CASSLGQGGILDEQFF. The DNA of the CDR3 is TGTGCCAGCAGCTTGGGACAGGGAGGGATTTTGGATGAGCAGTTCTTC.

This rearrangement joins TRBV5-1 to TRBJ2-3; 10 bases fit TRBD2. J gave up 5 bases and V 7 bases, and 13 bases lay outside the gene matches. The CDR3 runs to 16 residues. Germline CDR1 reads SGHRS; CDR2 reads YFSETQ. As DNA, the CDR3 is TGCGCCAGCCAAGTCGGCCTAGCGGGAGACGGAGATACGCAGTATTTT. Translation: CASQVGLAGDGDTQYF.

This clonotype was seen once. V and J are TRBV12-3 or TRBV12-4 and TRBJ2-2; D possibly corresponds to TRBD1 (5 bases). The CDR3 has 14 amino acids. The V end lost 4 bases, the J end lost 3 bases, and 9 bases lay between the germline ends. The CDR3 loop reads CASSWSRDTGELFF. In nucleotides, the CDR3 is TGTGCCAGCAGTTGGAGCAGGGACACCGGGGAGCTGTTTTTT.

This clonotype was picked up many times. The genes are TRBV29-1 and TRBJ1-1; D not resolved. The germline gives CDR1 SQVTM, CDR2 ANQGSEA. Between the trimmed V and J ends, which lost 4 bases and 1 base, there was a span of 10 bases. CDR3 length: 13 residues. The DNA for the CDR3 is TGCAGCGTTGGGGTTGACCAGAACACTGAAGCTTTCTTT. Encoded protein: CSVGVDQNTEAFF.

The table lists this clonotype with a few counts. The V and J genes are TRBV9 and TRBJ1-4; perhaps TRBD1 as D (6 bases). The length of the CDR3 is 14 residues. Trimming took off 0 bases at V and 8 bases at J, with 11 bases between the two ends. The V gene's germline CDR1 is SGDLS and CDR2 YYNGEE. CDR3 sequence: CASSVDQGPEKLFF. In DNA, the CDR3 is TGTGCCAGCAGCGTAGACCAGGGGCCGGAAAAACTGTTTTTT.

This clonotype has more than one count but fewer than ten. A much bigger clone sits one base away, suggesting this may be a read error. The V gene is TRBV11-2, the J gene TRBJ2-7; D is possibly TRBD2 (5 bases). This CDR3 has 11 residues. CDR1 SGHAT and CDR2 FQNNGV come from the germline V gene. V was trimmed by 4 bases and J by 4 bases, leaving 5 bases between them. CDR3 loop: CASSWRYEQYF. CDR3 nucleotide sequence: TGTGCCAGCAGCTGGAGGTACGAGCAGTACTTC. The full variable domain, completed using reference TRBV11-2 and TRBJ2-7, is EAGVAQSPRYKIIEKRQSVAFWCNPISGHATLYWYQQILGQGPKLLIQFQNNGVVDDSQLPKDRFSAERLKGVDSTLKIQPAKLEDSAVYLCASSWRYEQYFGPGTRLTVT.